These 14 T cell receptor beta chains were sequenced from one sample in a study of CD8 T cells in ankylosing spondylitis. Study outcomes and limitations: For ankylosing spondylitis blood, a TCR beta motif of 7 or 8 highly homologous variants appeared characteristic.

Antigens for these TCRs are unknown. TCRdb reprocessed the 5' RACE reads with MiXCR, giving one entry per CDR3 protein. The sample records approximately 300,000 distinct CDR3 sequences, roughly 8% being singletons. Sequencing was carried out using blood, either unsorted or a sorted T cell fraction (not recorded which). These receptors were taken from a male donor with ankylosing spondylitis.

There are many counts of this clonotype. This chain uses TRBV9 with TRBJ1-3; D not resolved. From germline, CDR1 is SGDLS and CDR2 YYNGEE. The CDR3 contains 15 residues. Trimming pared 4 bases from V and 0 bases from J, leaving 11 bases between. CDR3 sequence: CASSLTRGSGNTIYF. The CDR3 nucleotides are TGTGCCAGCAGCCTGACGCGGGGCTCTGGAAACACCATATATTTT.

This chain uses TRBV20-1 with TRBJ1-5; D is unclear. CDR1 is DFQATT, CDR2 SNEGSKA, per germline (reference sequence). The CDR3 contains 15 residues. Trimming shortened V by 0 bases and J by 2 bases, and 11 bases separated the two germline ends. The CDR3 bases are TGCAGTGCTAGAGATACGGGTATTGGCAATCAGCCCCAGCATTTT. It specifies CSARDTGIGNQPQHF.

V gene TRBV5-1 combines with J gene TRBJ2-7; 10 positions agree with TRBD1. V lost 4 bases, J lost 1 base, and 5 bases stayed unmatched. The germline V gene has CDR1 SGHRS and CDR2 YFSETQ. This CDR3 spans 15 amino acids. This chain's CDR3 is CASSMGQGLSYEQYF. The CDR3 DNA is TGCGCCAGCAGCATGGGACAGGGGCTATCCTACGAGCAGTACTTC.

This clonotype was seen at least ten times. The genes are TRBV27 and TRBJ2-2; 10 nucleotides align to TRBD1. V shed 6 bases and J 3 bases; nucleotides not matched to a gene: 4. This CDR3 comprises 15 residues. Germline CDR1 is MNHEY and CDR2 is SMNVEV (reference sequence). The CDR3 sequence: CASSQDRGDTGELFF. The CDR3 DNA sequence: TGTGCCAGCAGCCAGGACAGGGGGGACACCGGGGAGCTGTTTTTT.

The chain has TRBV5-1 and TRBJ1-1; tentatively, D is TRBD1 (5 bases). Per germline, CDR1 SGHRS and CDR2 YFSETQ. V shed 4 bases and J shed 6 bases, with 19 bases lying between them. The CDR3 contains 15 residues. The DNA for the CDR3 is TGCGCCAGCAGCATCATGCAGGGCGCGGGAGCTGAAGCTTTCTTT. This gives the protein CASSIMQGAGAEAFF.

The rearrangement joins TRBV20-1 to TRBJ2-5; D gene ambiguous. CDR1 and CDR2 from the germline V gene are DFQATT and SNEGSKA (reference sequence). The ends were cut back, 5 bases at V and 5 bases at J, with 15 bases in the middle. The CDR3 consists of 13 residues. The CDR3 region is CSASRPSMETQYF. Here the CDR3 DNA reads TGCAGTGCTTCCCGCCCCTCTATGGAGACCCAGTACTTC.

There are a few counts of this clonotype. The V call is TRBV6-2 or TRBV6-3, the J call TRBJ2-3; TRBD1 aligns across 7 bases. The CDR3 sequence is 13 residues long. Germline-derived CDR1 and CDR2 are MNHEY and SVGEGT. The V and J ends lost 6 bases and 13 bases, in that order; junction bases with no gene match: 13. The DNA of the CDR3 is TGTGCCAGCAGCCAAGATTCCGGGACAGAGGAGTATTTT. Its protein product is CASSQDSGTEEYF.

This clonotype was counted between two and nine times. The chain recombines TRBV5-1 with TRBJ1-5, with no clear D. The CDR3 is 15 residues long. V lost 4 bases and J lost 7, with 18 bases in between. In germline, CDR1 is SGHRS, CDR2 YFSETQ. The CDR3: CASSPTPGQVQPQHF. CDR3 in DNA: TGCGCCAGCAGCCCCACCCCCGGGCAGGTGCAGCCCCAGCATTTT.

This clonotype has a handful of counts. This rearrangement joins TRBV5-1 to TRBJ2-1; 11 positions agree with TRBD2. CDR1 is SGHRS, CDR2 YFSETQ, per germline. The ends lost 0 bases at V and 7 bases at J; junction bases unmatched: 9. CDR3 size: 17 residues. The CDR3 bases are TGCGCCAGCAGCTTGGTTCTAGCGGGAGGACCAGAGAATGAGCAGTTCTTC. Translating it yields CASSLVLAGGPENEQFF.

This clonotype was counted ten times or more. The V gene is TRBV20-1, the J gene TRBJ2-7; D is possibly TRBD2 (5 bases). CDR3 length: 15 residues. The V and J ends lost 0 bases and 3 bases respectively, with 15 bases between them. Germline CDR1 DFQATT, CDR2 SNEGSKA (reference sequence). The CDR3 DNA reads as TGCAGTGCTAGAGATTTGGGCGGGTCCGGCTACGAGCAGTACTTC. Its protein product is CSARDLGGSGYEQYF.

This clonotype was counted many times. V gene TRBV20-1 combines with J gene TRBJ1-1; D is unresolved. Trimming removed 3 bases at V and 1 base at J, with 12 bases between. The CDR3 has 14 residues. The germline V gene has CDR1 DFQATT and CDR2 SNEGSKA (reference sequence). The CDR3 loop is CSASFDGRNTEAFF. As DNA, the CDR3 is TGCAGTGCTAGCTTTGACGGGCGGAACACTGAAGCTTTCTTT.

This clonotype was found many times. The CDR3 spells CATSRGGVETQYF. For the CDR3, the DNA is TGTGCCACCAGCAGAGGGGGAGTGGAGACCCAGTACTTC. The gene calls are TRBV15 and TRBJ2-5; maybe TRBD2 (5 bases). The V gene lost 1 base and the J gene lost 5 bases, with 8 bases spanning the gap. This CDR3 has 13 amino acids. Germline V gene sequence: CDR1 LNHNV, CDR2 YYDKDF (reference sequence).

The V call is TRBV2, the J call TRBJ2-7; D is uncertain. V lost 4 bases and J 0 bases, leaving 16 bases between the germline ends. CDR3 length equals 16 residues. Looked up from germline, CDR1 is SNHLY and CDR2 is FYNNEI. Here the CDR3 reads CASSVYRTPSSYEQYF. The CDR3 DNA is TGTGCCAGCAGTGTGTATCGCACCCCGTCCTCCTACGAGCAGTACTTC.

This clonotype has a handful of counts. The rearrangement joins TRBV5-1 to TRBJ2-3; D is possibly TRBD1 or TRBD2 (5 bases each). This CDR3 is built from 18 residues. Germline V gene lookup returns CDR1 SGHRS and CDR2 YFSETQ. The ends were cut back, 3 bases at V and 0 bases at J, with 20 bases in the middle. CDR3 sequence: CASSSPGTGPTSTDTQYF. The CDR3 bases are TGCGCCAGCAGCTCACCCGGGACGGGACCCACTAGCACAGATACGCAGTATTTT.